The clone carrying this T cell receptor beta chain has at least ten counts. Hyperthyroidism was newly diagnosed in patients aged 18 to 65 (duration under 2 months). Any patient presenting with uncontrolled infection, other autoimmune disease, pregnancy or lactation was left out. The study based diagnoses on clinical symptoms, serum thyroxine and TRAb, thyroid ultrasound and orbital computed tomography. V trimming: 6 bases; J trimming: 4 bases; junction bases outside the gene matches: 8. This CDR3 has 16 amino acids. Looked up from germline, CDR1 is LNHDA and CDR2 is SQIVND (reference sequence). The data belong to a study of T cells in Graves' hyperthyroidism and ophthalmopathy. RNA transcripts yielded amplified TCR beta CDR3 regions. The TCR CDR3 was amplified in a first-round RT-PCR using the HTBI primer set. TCRdb passed the multiplex PCR reads through MiXCR, listing each CDR3 protein once. The sample contains approximately 410,000 distinct CDR3 sequences, about 13% of which appear only once.

The receptor was derived from a woman in her late teens or twenties with Graves' hyperthyroidism. Sequenced: blood. This chain connects TRBV19 to TRBJ2-1; 11 bases match TRBD2. The chain's CDR3 is CASSNQGLAAYNEQFF. The CDR3 region has the DNA TGTGCCAGTAGCAACCAGGGACTAGCGGCTTACAATGAGCAGTTCTTC.